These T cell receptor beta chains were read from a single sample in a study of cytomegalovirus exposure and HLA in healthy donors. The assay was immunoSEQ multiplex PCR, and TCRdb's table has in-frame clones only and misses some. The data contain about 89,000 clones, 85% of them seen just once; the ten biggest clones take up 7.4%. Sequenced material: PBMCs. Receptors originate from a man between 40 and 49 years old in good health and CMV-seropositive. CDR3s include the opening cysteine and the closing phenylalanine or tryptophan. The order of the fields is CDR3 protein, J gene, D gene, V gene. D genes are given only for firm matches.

CDR3: CASSWGLAGGTYEQYF
J: TRBJ2-7
D: TRBD2
V: TRBV27

CDR3: CASSLVPGSTYEQYF
J: TRBJ2-7
D: NA
V: TRBV11-2

CDR3: CASSQKRPNTGELFF
J: TRBJ2-2
D: NA
V: TRBV4-1

CDR3: CASGPDRITDTQYF
J: TRBJ2-3
D: TRBD1
V: TRBV12-5

CDR3: CASSRYNQPQHF
J: TRBJ1-5
D: NA
V: TRBV7-2

CDR3: CASSPPGSVAGELFF
J: TRBJ2-2
D: NA
V: TRBV5-4

CDR3: CASSESGPDTQYF
J: TRBJ2-3
D: NA
V: TRBV10-2

CDR3: CASSLPRGRRGRAGELFF
J: TRBJ2-2
D: NA
V: TRBV11-3

CDR3: CASNARTYEQYF
J: TRBJ2-7
D: NA
V: TRBV6-1

CDR3: CASSLGGGRYNEQFF
J: TRBJ2-1
D: NA
V: TRBV11-3

CDR3: CASSLKTGPDTQYF
J: TRBJ2-3
D: TRBD1
V: TRBV5-4

CDR3: CASSLLASYNEQFF
J: TRBJ2-1
D: NA
V: TRBV7-8

CDR3: CASSVADTQYF
J: TRBJ2-3
D: NA
V: TRBV9

CDR3: CASSQDLAVATNEKLFF
J: TRBJ1-4
D: NA
V: TRBV4-2

CDR3: CASSLVSGGGGTDTQYF
J: TRBJ2-3
D: TRBD2
V: TRBV7-2

CDR3: CASSPLAGDTYNEQFF
J: TRBJ2-1
D: TRBD2
V: TRBV18

CDR3: CASSGTGTPDEQYF
J: TRBJ2-7
D: TRBD1
V: TRBV10-1

CDR3: CASSPDIPGKEQFF
J: TRBJ2-1
D: NA
V: TRBV25-1

CDR3: CASWGGRNQPQHF
J: TRBJ1-5
D: NA
V: TRBV2

CDR3: CASSFGDRGFISEQYF
J: TRBJ2-7
D: TRBD1
V: TRBV11-2

CDR3: CASSYPRTSGKAGELFF
J: TRBJ2-2
D: TRBD2
V: TRBV6-8

CDR3: CASSHPTSWAAYNEQFF
J: TRBJ2-1
D: TRBD2
V: TRBV19

CDR3: CASSPRSREEEFF
J: TRBJ2-1
D: NA
V: TRBV5-4

CDR3: CASSPQGHGVNEQFF
J: TRBJ2-1
D: NA
V: TRBV18

CDR3: CASSQSGQGAYEQYF
J: TRBJ2-7
D: TRBD1
V: TRBV4-1

CDR3: CATSRWQGASNSPLHF
J: TRBJ1-6
D: TRBD1
V: TRBV15

CDR3: CASSGLSSYEQYF
J: NA
D: NA
V: TRBV9

CDR3: CASSLVWGTYEQYF
J: TRBJ2-7
D: NA
V: TRBV5-5

CDR3: CSVGRTGELDYGYTF
J: TRBJ1-2
D: TRBD1
V: TRBV29-1

CDR3: CASSLAQAGAYNEQFF
J: TRBJ2-1
D: TRBD2
V: TRBV28

CDR3: CASIRFYNEQFF
J: TRBJ2-1
D: NA
V: TRBV25-1

CDR3: CASSNYYEQYF
J: TRBJ2-7
D: NA
V: TRBV19

CDR3: CASSFAGLNEQFF
J: TRBJ2-1
D: NA
V: TRBV7-8

CDR3: CASSLVGLAGGFSYNEQFF
J: TRBJ2-1
D: TRBD2
V: TRBV11-2

CDR3: CASSSGAGEGRNEKLFF
J: TRBJ1-4
D: NA
V: TRBV7-9

CDR3: CASSSGLSNEQFF
J: TRBJ2-1
D: NA
V: TRBV28

CDR3: CASSRRDTQETQYF
J: TRBJ2-5
D: NA
V: TRBV19

CDR3: CASSTGTSGGTDTQYF
J: TRBJ2-3
D: TRBD2
V: TRBV5-4

CDR3: CSVGGGGVRRNEQFF
J: TRBJ2-1
D: NA
V: TRBV29-1

CDR3: CASSPLTGVYEQYF
J: TRBJ2-7
D: NA
V: TRBV18

CDR3: CASDRGTDTQYF
J: TRBJ2-3
D: TRBD1
V: TRBV2

CDR3: CASSQDTRGGPKLTGELFF
J: TRBJ2-2
D: TRBD2
V: TRBV4-1

CDR3: CASSYPDREIYNEQFF
J: TRBJ2-1
D: TRBD1
V: TRBV25-1

CDR3: CASSYSISGTQETQYF
J: TRBJ2-5
D: TRBD2
V: TRBV6-5

CDR3: CASTSGTESSYEQYF
J: TRBJ2-7
D: TRBD1
V: TRBV6-1

CDR3: CASSQTGRTEAFF
J: TRBJ1-1
D: TRBD1
V: TRBV4-1

CDR3: CASSAGAAGAYTDTQYF
J: TRBJ2-3
D: NA
V: TRBV9

CDR3: CASTRTSGSYEQYF
J: TRBJ2-7
D: TRBD2
V: TRBV2

CDR3: CASSEEFSGNTIYF
J: TRBJ1-3
D: NA
V: TRBV6-1

CDR3: CASSLRVRETQYF
J: TRBJ2-5
D: NA
V: TRBV5-1

CDR3: CASRWGGTGNTIYF
J: TRBJ1-3
D: NA
V: TRBV12-2

CDR3: CASSVEPGLALRTDTQYF
J: TRBJ2-3
D: TRBD2
V: TRBV9

CDR3: CASSYSGLAGAYEQYF
J: TRBJ2-7
D: TRBD2
V: TRBV6-5

CDR3: CASSQAGANVLTF
J: TRBJ2-6
D: NA
V: TRBV4-1

CDR3: CAIRADRAGNTIYF
J: TRBJ1-3
D: TRBD1
V: TRBV10-3

CDR3: CSVAGDTTGELFF
J: TRBJ2-2
D: NA
V: TRBV29-1

CDR3: CASSVGSQGRREQYF
J: TRBJ2-7
D: NA
V: TRBV9